Given below is one T cell receptor beta chain in context. As yet, its antigen is unknown. TCRdb re-analysed the 5' RACE reads in MiXCR, keeping a single row per CDR3 protein. Of 700,000 to 850,000 distinct CDR3 sequences listed, about an eighth are singletons. The data derive from a study of CD8 T cells in ankylosing spondylitis. Study-wide results and limits: Seemingly characteristic of ankylosing spondylitis blood was a TCR beta motif consisting of about 8 highly homologous variants.

Sequencing was carried out using blood, either unsorted or a sorted T cell fraction (not recorded which). The sequence was collected from a male donor with ankylosing spondylitis.

The CDR3 loop reads CASSSGLEVFEQYF. The CDR3 region has the DNA TGTGCCAGCAGCTCGGGACTAGAGGTCTTTGAGCAGTACTTC. The chain couples TRBV7-8 to TRBJ2-7, with 8 bases that match TRBD2. Trimming at V came to 4 bases and at J to 7 bases, leaving 9 bases not matched to a gene. The CDR3 extends over 14 amino acids. The V gene's germline CDR1 is SGHVS and CDR2 FQNEAQ.